A single sample is the source of the 8 T cell receptor beta chains below, sequenced in a study of cytomegalovirus exposure and HLA in healthy donors. The data were produced by immunoSEQ multiplex PCR, yet TCRdb's version contains in-frame clones alone and is incomplete. Of about 400,000 clones in the sample, roughly 88% are singletons; the top ten hold 0.83%. Sequenced input: PBMCs. The receptors stem from a woman younger than 30 in good health and CMV-seronegative.

This clone was found once. This chain connects TRBV9 to TRBJ1-2; D is unclear. This CDR3 is built from 16 residues. The ends were cut back, 0 bases at V and 5 bases at J, with 17 bases in the middle. The germline V gene encodes CDR1 SGDLS and CDR2 YYNGEE. CDR3 residues: CASSVEGGIFVYGYTF. CDR3 nucleotide sequence: TGTGCCAGCAGCGTAGAAGGAGGGATTTTCGTTTATGGCTACACCTTC.

The CDR3 region has the DNA TGTGCCAGCAGCCCGACAACAACTAATGAAAAACTGTTTTTT. As protein: CASSPTTTNEKLFF. The chain uses TRBV7-8 and TRBJ1-4; D ambiguous. V lost 5 bases and J lost 0, with 7 bases in between. Per the germline V gene, CDR1 is SGHVS and CDR2 is FQNEAQ. This CDR3 spans 14 amino acids.

CDR3 region: CASSLRVLPTEAFF. CDR3 coding DNA: TGTGCCAGCAGTTTACGGGTCCTACCCACTGAAGCTTTCTTT. This sequence joins TRBV28 and TRBJ1-1; D remains ambiguous. With 2 bases removed from V and 4 bases from J, the gap between germline ends came to 11 bases. Germline V gives CDR1 MDHEN, CDR2 SYDVKM. This CDR3 is built from 14 residues.

V usage is TRBV2 and J usage is TRBJ1-2; 8 bases align to TRBD1. Germline CDR1 SNHLY, CDR2 FYNNEI. V shed 2 bases, J shed 4 bases, and the junction held 3 bases outside the gene matches. The CDR3 contains 14 residues. In DNA form, the CDR3 reads TGTGCCAGCAGTGAACTCGGGACAGGCTATGGCTACACCTTC. It encodes CASSELGTGYGYTF.

V usage is TRBV28 and J usage is TRBJ2-3; D gene uncertain. The CDR3 sequence is 15 residues long. Deletions cut 4 bases from V and 2 bases from J, with 13 bases between. CDR1 MDHEN and CDR2 SYDVKM come from the germline V gene. CDR3 bases: TGTGCCAGCAGTTCTTGGGCAGAACCCACAGATACGCAGTATTTT. Translation gives CASSSWAEPTDTQYF.

This clone was counted once. The rearrangement uses TRBV5-1 and TRBJ2-1, with a possible D match to TRBD2 (6 bases). CDR3 length: 15 amino acids. V dropped 4 bases and J dropped 3 bases, with 14 bases sitting between them. Germline loops: CDR1 SGHRS, CDR2 YFSETQ. The DNA of the CDR3 is TGCGCCAGCAGCATATCCGGAGGGGTCTACAATGAGCAGTTCTTC. This sequence encodes CASSISGGVYNEQFF. Variable domain in full (rest from reference TRBV5-1 and TRBJ2-1): KAGVTQTPRYLIKTRGQQVTLSCSPISGHRSVSWYQQTPGQGLQFLFEYFSETQRNKGNFPGRFSGRQFSNSRSEMNVSTLELGDSALYLCASSISGGVYNEQFFGPGTRLTVL.

V is TRBV5-4 and J is TRBJ1-1, with D tentatively TRBD1 (6 bases). The CDR3 spans 14 residues. Germline V gene data show CDR1 as SGHNT and CDR2 as YYREEE (reference sequence). The V end lost 4 bases, the J end lost 1 base, and 11 bases lay between the germline ends. The CDR3 DNA follows: TGTGCCAGCAGCCCGGGGGGGGCGAACACTGAAGCTTTCTTT. Encoded protein: CASSPGGANTEAFF. Drawing the rest from reference TRBV5-4 and TRBJ1-1, the complete variable domain is ETGVTQSPTHLIKTRGQQVTLRCSSQSGHNTVSWYQQALGQGPQFIFQYYREEENGRGNFPPRFSGLQFPNYSSELNVNALELDDSALYLCASSPGGANTEAFFGQGTRLTVV.

The gene calls are TRBV10-1 and TRBJ2-1; 8 nucleotides align to TRBD2. The V gene's germline CDR1 is WNHNN and CDR2 SYGVQD (reference sequence). The CDR3 sequence is 17 residues long. The J segment lost 4 bases and the V segment lost 0 bases, leaving 8 bases of the junction unmatched. The DNA of the CDR3 is TGCGCCAGCAGTGAGTCCCGGCGGCTAGCGGGTTACAATGAGCAGTTCTTC. Encoded protein: CASSESRRLAGYNEQFF.